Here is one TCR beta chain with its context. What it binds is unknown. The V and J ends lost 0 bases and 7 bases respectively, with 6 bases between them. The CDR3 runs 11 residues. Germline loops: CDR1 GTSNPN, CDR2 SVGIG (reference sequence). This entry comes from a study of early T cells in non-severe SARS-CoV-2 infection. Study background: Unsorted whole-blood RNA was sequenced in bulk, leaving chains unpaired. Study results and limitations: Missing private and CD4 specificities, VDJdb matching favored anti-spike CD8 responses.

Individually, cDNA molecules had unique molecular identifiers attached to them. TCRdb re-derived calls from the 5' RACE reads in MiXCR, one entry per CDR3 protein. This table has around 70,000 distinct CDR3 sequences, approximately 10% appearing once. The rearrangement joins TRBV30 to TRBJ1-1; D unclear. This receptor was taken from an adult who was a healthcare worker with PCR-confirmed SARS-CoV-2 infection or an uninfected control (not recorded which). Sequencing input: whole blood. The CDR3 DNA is TGTGCCTGGAGTGTACAAGGTGAAGCTTTCTTT. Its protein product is CAWSVQGEAFF.